The 11 T cell receptor beta chains in this list originate from one sample, sequenced in a study of T-cell memory formation after mild COVID-19. TCRdb recomputed calls from the 5' RACE reads with MiXCR, one row per CDR3 protein. Among just over 350,000 distinct CDR3 sequences listed, roughly 14% were seen once. The sequenced sample consisted of PBMCs or a T cell subset sorted from them (not recorded which). These receptors were taken from a man aged 18 to 29 who had mild COVID-19 (a few samples of this study predate the infection). Cell type and time point are not known.

This clonotype has a handful of counts. The chain couples TRBV12-3 or TRBV12-4 to TRBJ1-2; 7 nucleotides align to TRBD1. With V trimmed by 0 bases and J by 8 bases, 3 bases remained unmatched. The CDR3 contains 13 residues. The CDR3: CASSLARTGGYTF. CDR3 sequence (DNA): TGTGCCAGCAGTTTAGCGAGGACAGGAGGCTACACCTTC.

This clonotype was counted ten times or more. The V and J genes are TRBV5-1 and TRBJ2-4; no clear D gene. The CDR3 sequence is 14 residues long. V was shortened by 2 bases and J by 6 bases, with 12 bases between the two germline ends. The germline gives CDR1 SGHRS, CDR2 YFSETQ. The CDR3 coding sequence is TGCGCCAGCAGCTTTAGCCAAGGGTTAAACATTCAGTACTTC. This codes for CASSFSQGLNIQYF.

The chain employs TRBV7-7 and TRBJ2-7; a weak D match, TRBD2 (6 bases). V lost 2 bases and J lost 7, with 12 bases in between. The CDR3 spans 13 residues. Germline V lookup: CDR1 SSHAT, CDR2 FNYEAQ (reference sequence). The CDR3 is CASSLSPGREQYF. CDR3 nucleotide sequence: TGTGCCAGCAGCTTAAGCCCAGGGAGGGAGCAGTACTTC.

The gene calls are TRBV6-2 or TRBV6-3 and TRBJ2-3, with D unresolved. CDR1 is MNHEY and CDR2 is SVGEGT in the germline V gene. Trimming removed 7 bases at V and 8 bases at J, with 13 bases between. The length of the CDR3 is 12 residues. In DNA, the CDR3 is TGTGCCAGCACTCGGACCCCGACTACGCAGTATTTT. Translation gives CASTRTPTTQYF.

V is TRBV6-6 and J is TRBJ2-7, with 11 bases aligning to TRBD1. Germline assignment: CDR1 MNHNY and CDR2 SVGAGI (reference sequence). There are 18 residues in the CDR3. V shed 3 bases and J 4 bases; nucleotides not matched to a gene: 14. The CDR3 here is CASSYQFGSGTGGYEQYF. The CDR3 region has the DNA TGTGCCAGCAGTTATCAATTTGGTTCCGGGACAGGGGGTTACGAGCAGTACTTC.

The chain employs TRBV7-9 and TRBJ1-6; D is unclear. V lost 6 bases and J lost 3, with 6 bases in between. Germline loops: CDR1 SEHNR, CDR2 FQNEAQ (reference sequence). The CDR3 is 13 residues long. Here the CDR3 DNA reads TGTGCCAGCAGTCCTAGCTATAATTCACCCCTCCACTTT. Its protein is CASSPSYNSPLHF.

This clonotype was counted only a few times. The gene calls are TRBV5-1 and TRBJ2-7; 9 positions match TRBD2. Per germline, CDR1 SGHRS and CDR2 YFSETQ. This CDR3 contains 15 residues. V trimming: 2 bases; J trimming: 2 bases; junction bases outside the gene matches: 5. Written as DNA, the CDR3 is TGCGCCAGCAGCTTCTTAGGCGGGGGGGCCTACGAGCAGTACTTC. Protein sequence: CASSFLGGGAYEQYF.

The chain is built from TRBV20-1 and TRBJ1-1; maybe TRBD1 (6 bases). V shed 2 bases and J shed 3 bases, with 16 bases lying between them. CDR1 is DFQATT and CDR2 is SNEGSKA in the germline V gene (reference sequence). The CDR3 totals 15 residues. CDR3 in amino acids: CSARPNLGGHTEAFF. The CDR3 bases are TGCAGTGCTAGACCGAACTTAGGGGGGCACACTGAAGCTTTCTTT.

This clonotype was counted a few times. The chain is built from TRBV5-1 and TRBJ1-2; TRBD1 might be the D (6 bases). Germline CDR1 SGHRS, CDR2 YFSETQ. The CDR3 has 15 residues. Between the trimmed V and J ends, which lost 5 bases and 2 bases, there was a span of 16 bases. The CDR3 DNA is TGCGCCAGCAGGACAGGCTCCCTATCCAACTATGGCTACACCTTC. Translating gives CASRTGSLSNYGYTF.

Only a few counts were recorded for this clonotype. The chain employs TRBV7-2 and TRBJ2-7, with 12 bases aligning to TRBD2. V lost 8 bases to trimming and J lost 6 bases; unmatched junction nucleotides: 5. Germline V gene lookup returns CDR1 SGHTA and CDR2 FQGNSA. The CDR3 spans 13 residues. CDR3: CASASGGGSEQYF. CDR3 DNA: TGTGCCAGCGCTAGCGGGGGGGGGAGCGAGCAGTACTTC.

V and J are TRBV29-1 and TRBJ2-1; D is perhaps TRBD1 (5 bases). Germline V gives CDR1 SQVTM, CDR2 ANQGSEA. The CDR3 runs to 15 residues. The germline V and J ends were trimmed by 6 bases and 0 bases, with 15 bases remaining between them. The CDR3 reads CSVLGLLSSYNEQFF. In nucleotides, the CDR3 is TGCAGCGTCCTGGGGCTTCTTAGCTCCTACAATGAGCAGTTCTTC.